This record concerns one TCR beta chain sequence. This sample is part of a study of blood T cell repertoires in COVID-19. The CDR3 contains 12 residues. Trimming removed 4 bases from V and 4 bases from J, with 7 bases in between. CDR1 is SGHAT and CDR2 is FQNNGV in the germline V gene. The cohort comprised adults aged about 18 to 90 years residing in under 25 US areas. Exposed enrollees had met someone with a PCR-confirmed or clinician-diagnosed COVID-19 case at some point within the 2 weeks before study entry. The method was immunoSEQ multiplex PCR; TCRdb's version includes in-frame clones alone and lacks a portion of them. The repertoire includes 200,000 to 300,000 clones, 83% of them detected once, and around 3.5% sits in the top ten.

The clonotype comes from a woman aged 40 to 49 who had been exposed to COVID-19. The chain couples TRBV11-2 to TRBJ1-2; D perhaps matches TRBD1 (5 bases). The specimen was PBMCs or T cells enriched from blood (not recorded which). The CDR3 region is CASSSDSYGYTF. DNA for the CDR3: TGTGCCAGCAGCTCCGACAGCTATGGCTACACCTTC.